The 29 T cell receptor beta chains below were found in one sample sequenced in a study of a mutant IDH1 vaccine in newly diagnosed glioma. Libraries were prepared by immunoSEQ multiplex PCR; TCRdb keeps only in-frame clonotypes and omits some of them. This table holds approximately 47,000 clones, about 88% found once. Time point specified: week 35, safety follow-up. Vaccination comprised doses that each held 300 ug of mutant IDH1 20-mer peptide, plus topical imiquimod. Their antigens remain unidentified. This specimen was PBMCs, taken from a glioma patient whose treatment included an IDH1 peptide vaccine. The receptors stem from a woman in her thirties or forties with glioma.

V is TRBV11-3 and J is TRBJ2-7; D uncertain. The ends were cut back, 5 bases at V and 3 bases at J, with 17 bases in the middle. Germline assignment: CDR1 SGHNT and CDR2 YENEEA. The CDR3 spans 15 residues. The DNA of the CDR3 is TGTGCCAGCAGCCCTCCATCCGCCGGAGACTACGAGCAGTACTTC. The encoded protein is CASSPPSAGDYEQYF. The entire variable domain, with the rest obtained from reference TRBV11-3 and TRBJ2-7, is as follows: EAGVVQSPRYKIIEKKQPVAFWCNPISGHNTLYWYLQNLGQGPELLIRYENEEAVDDSQLPKDRFSAERLKGVDSTLKIQPAELGDSAVYLCASSPPSAGDYEQYFGPGTRLTVT.

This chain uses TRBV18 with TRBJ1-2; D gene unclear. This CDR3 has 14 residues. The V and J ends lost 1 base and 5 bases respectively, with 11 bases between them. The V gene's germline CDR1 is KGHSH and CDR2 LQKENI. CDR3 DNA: TGTGCCAGCTCACCACTCGATCAAGGGTATGGCTACACCTTC. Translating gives CASSPLDQGYGYTF.

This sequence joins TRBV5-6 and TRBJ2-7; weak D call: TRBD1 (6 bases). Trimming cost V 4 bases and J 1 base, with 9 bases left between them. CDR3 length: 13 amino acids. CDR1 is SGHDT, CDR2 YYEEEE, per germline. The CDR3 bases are TGTGCCAGCAGCCAACAGGGATCCTACGAGCAGTACTTC. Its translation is CASSQQGSYEQYF.

The CDR3 loop is CASSQDLTIARRPQYF. DNA for the CDR3: TGCGCCAGCAGCCAAGATTTAACCATAGCGCGACGCCCGCAGTACTTC. The J gene is TRBJ2-7, the V gene TRBV4-3, with TRBD2 as a possible D gene (5 bases). Germline V lookup: CDR1 LGHNA, CDR2 YSLEER. Trimming removed 0 bases from V and 9 bases from J, with 21 bases in between. The CDR3 loop spans 16 amino acids.

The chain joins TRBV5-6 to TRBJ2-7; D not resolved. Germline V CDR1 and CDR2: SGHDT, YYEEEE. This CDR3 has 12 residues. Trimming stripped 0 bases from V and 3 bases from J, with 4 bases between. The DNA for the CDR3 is TGTGCCAGCAGCTTGGACGGCTACGAGCAGTACTTC. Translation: CASSLDGYEQYF.

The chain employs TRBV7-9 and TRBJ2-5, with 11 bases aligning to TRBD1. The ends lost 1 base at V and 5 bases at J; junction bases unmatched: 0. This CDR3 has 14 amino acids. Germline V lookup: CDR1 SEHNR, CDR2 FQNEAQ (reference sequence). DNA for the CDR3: TGTGCCAGCAGCTTAGGGACAGGGGGCGAGACCCAGTACTTC. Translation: CASSLGTGGETQYF. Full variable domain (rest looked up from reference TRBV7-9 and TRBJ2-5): DTGVSQNPRHKITKRGQNVTFRCDPISEHNRLYWYRQTLGQGPEFLTYFQNEAQLEKSRLLSDRFSAERPKGSFSTLEIQRTEQGDSAMYLCASSLGTGGETQYFGPGTRLLVL.

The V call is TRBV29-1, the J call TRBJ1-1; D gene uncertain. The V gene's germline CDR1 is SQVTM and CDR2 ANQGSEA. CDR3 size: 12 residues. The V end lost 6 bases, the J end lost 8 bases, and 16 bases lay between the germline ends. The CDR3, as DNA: TGCAGCGTCAAACCACTCAAGTCCGAAGCTTTCTTT. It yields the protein CSVKPLKSEAFF.

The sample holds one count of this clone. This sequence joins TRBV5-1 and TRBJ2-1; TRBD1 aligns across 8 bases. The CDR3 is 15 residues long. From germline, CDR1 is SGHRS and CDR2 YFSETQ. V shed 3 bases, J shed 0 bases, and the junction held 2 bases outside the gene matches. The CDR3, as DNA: TGCGCCAGCAGCTCCGGACAGGGCTCCTACAATGAGCAGTTCTTC. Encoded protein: CASSSGQGSYNEQFF. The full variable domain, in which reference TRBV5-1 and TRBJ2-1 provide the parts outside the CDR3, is KAGVTQTPRYLIKTRGQQVTLSCSPISGHRSVSWYQQTPGQGLQFLFEYFSETQRNKGNFPGRFSGRQFSNSRSEMNVSTLELGDSALYLCASSSGQGSYNEQFFGPGTRLTVL.

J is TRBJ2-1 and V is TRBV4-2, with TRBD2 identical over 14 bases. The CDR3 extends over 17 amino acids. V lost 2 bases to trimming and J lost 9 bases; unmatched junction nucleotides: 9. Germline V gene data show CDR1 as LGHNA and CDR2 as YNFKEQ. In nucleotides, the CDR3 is TGTGCCAGCAGCCAACCATCGCCCGGGACTAGCGGGGGTGAGCAGTTCTTC. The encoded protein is CASSQPSPGTSGGEQFF.

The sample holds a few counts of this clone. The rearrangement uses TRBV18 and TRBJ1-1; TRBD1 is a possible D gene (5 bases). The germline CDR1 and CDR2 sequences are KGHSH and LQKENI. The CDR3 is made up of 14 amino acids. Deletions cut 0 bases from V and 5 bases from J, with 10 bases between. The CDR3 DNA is TGTGCCAGCTCACCACCCGGGGGACGGACTGAAGCTTTCTTT. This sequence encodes CASSPPGGRTEAFF.

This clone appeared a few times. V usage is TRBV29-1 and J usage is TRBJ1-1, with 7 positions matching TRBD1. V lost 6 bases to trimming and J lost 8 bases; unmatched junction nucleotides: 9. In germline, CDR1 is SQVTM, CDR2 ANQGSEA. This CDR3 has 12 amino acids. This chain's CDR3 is CSVGEQGLEAFF. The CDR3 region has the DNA TGCAGCGTCGGGGAACAGGGGTTAGAAGCTTTCTTT.

For the CDR3, the DNA is TGTGCCAGCATCCCACAAGACAGGGCCGACTACGAGCAGTACTTC. Encoded protein: CASIPQDRADYEQYF. The rearrangement links TRBV2 to TRBJ2-7; 7 nucleotides agree with TRBD1. CDR3 size: 15 residues. V was pared by 7 bases and J by 3 bases, with 12 bases of the junction left unmatched. The V gene's germline CDR1 is SNHLY and CDR2 FYNNEI.

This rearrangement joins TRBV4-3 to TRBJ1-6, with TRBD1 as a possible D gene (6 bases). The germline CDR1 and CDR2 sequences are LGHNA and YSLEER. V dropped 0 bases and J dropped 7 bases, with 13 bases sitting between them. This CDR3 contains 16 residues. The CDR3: CASSQDGDRPNSPLHF. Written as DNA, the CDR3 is TGCGCCAGCAGCCAAGATGGTGACAGGCCGAATTCACCCCTCCACTTT.

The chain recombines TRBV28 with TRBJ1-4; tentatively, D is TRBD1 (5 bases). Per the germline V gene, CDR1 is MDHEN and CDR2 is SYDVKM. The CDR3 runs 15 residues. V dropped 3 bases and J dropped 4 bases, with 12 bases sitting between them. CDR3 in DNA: TGTGCCAGCAGTTTTGGGGGTCGGAGTAATGAAAAACTGTTTTTT. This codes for CASSFGGRSNEKLFF.

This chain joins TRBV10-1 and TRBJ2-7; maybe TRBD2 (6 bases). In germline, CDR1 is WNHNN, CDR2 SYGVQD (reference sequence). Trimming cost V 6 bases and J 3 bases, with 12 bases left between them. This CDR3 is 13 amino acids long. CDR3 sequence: CASSPGLHYEQYF. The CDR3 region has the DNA TGCGCCAGCAGCCCGGGACTTCACTACGAGCAGTACTTC.

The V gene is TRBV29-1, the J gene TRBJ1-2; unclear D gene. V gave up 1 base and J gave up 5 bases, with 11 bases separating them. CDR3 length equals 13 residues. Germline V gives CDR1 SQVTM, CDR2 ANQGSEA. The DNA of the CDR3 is TGCAGCGTTGAAGGCCCACATAATTATGGCTACACCTTC. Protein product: CSVEGPHNYGYTF.

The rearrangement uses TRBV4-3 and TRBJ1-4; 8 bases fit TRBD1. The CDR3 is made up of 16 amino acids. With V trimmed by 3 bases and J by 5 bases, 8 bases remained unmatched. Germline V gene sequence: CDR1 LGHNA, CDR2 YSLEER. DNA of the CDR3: TGCGCCAGCAGCCAGACAGGGGCGGGTAAAAATGAAAAACTGTTTTTT. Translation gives CASSQTGAGKNEKLFF.

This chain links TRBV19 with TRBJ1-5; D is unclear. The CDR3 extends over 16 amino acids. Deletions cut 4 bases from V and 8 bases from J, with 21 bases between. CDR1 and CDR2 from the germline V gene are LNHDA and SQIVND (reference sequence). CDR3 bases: TGTGCCAGTAGTAGCCGTTTGTCGGGTCGGGTCGAGCCCCAGCATTTT. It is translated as CASSSRLSGRVEPQHF.

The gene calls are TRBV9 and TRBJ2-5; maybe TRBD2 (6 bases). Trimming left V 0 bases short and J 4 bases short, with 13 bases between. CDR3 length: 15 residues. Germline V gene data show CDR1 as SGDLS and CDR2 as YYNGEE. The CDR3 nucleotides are TGTGCCAGCAGCGTAGCGGAGGGGACGGCAGAGACCCAGTACTTC. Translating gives CASSVAEGTAETQYF.

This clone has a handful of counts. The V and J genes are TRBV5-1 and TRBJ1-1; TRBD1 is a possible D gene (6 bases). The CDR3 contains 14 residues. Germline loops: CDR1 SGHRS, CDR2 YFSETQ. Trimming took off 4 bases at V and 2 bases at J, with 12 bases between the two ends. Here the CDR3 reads CASSPGAPNTEAFF. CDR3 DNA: TGCGCCAGCAGCCCGGGGGCTCCTAACACTGAAGCTTTCTTT.

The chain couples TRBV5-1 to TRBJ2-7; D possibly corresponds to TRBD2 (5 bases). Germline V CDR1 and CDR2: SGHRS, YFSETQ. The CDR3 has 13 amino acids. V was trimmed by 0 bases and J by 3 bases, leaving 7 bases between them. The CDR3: CASSLGTLYEQYF. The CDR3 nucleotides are TGCGCCAGCAGCTTGGGGACTCTCTACGAGCAGTACTTC.

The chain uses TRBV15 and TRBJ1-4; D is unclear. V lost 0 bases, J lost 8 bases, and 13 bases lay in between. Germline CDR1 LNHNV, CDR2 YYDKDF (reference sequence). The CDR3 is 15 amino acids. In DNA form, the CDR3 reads TGTGCCACCAGCAGAGATCTCGGCGTTGTGGAAAAACTGTTTTTT. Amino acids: CATSRDLGVVEKLFF.

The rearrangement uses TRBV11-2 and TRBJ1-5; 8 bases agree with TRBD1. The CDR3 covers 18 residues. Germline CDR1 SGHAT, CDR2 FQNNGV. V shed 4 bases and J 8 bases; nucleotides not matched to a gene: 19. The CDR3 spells CASSSNRGQVERGKPQHF. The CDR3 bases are TGTGCCAGCAGCTCTAACCGGGGACAGGTCGAAAGAGGAAAGCCCCAGCATTTT.

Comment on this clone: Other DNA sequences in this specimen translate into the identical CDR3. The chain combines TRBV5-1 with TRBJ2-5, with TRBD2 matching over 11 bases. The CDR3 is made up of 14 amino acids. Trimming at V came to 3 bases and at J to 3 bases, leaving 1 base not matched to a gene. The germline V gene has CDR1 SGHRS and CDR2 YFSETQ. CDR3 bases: TGCGCCAGCAGCTGGGGACTAGCGGAAGAGACCCAGTACTTC. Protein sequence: CASSWGLAEETQYF.

CDR3 sequence (DNA): TGTGCCAGCAGCTTCCCCCCGGGACGGGAATACTACGAGCAGTACTTC. It encodes CASSFPPGREYYEQYF. This chain connects TRBV5-6 to TRBJ2-7; D might be TRBD1 or TRBD2, each matching 5 bases. V dropped 2 bases and J dropped 3 bases, with 18 bases sitting between them. Germline-derived CDR1 and CDR2 are SGHDT and YYEEEE. This CDR3 comprises 16 residues.

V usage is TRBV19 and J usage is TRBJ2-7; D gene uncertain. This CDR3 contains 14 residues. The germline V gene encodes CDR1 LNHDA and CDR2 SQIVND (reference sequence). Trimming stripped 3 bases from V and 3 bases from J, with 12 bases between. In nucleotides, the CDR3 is TGTGCCAGTAGTATGTCCAGCTTCGACTACGAGCAGTACTTC. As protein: CASSMSSFDYEQYF.

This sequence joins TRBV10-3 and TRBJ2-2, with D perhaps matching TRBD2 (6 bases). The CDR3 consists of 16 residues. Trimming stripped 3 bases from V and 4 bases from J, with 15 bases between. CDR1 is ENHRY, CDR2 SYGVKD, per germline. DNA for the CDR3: TGTGCCATCAGTGAACTCGGCCTAGCGTCCACCGGGGAGCTGTTTTTT. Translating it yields CAISELGLASTGELFF.

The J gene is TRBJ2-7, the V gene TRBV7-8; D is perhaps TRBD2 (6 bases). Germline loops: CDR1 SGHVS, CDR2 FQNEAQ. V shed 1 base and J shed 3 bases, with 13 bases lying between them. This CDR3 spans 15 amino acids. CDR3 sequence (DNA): TGTGCCAGCAGCTTAGGCGGAGGGTCGAACTACGAGCAGTACTTC. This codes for CASSLGGGSNYEQYF.

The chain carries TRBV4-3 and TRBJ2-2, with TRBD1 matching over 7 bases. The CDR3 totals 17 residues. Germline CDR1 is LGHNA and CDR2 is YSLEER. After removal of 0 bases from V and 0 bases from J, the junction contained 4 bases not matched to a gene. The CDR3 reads CASSQDRGGANTGELFF. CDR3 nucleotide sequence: TGCGCCAGCAGCCAAGATAGAGGGGGCGCGAACACCGGGGAGCTGTTTTTT.